This is a list of T cell receptor beta chains from one sample in a study of CD8 T cells in ankylosing spondylitis. One entry per CDR3 protein, called by TCRdb with MiXCR from the 5' RACE reads. The sample includes about 150,000 distinct CDR3 sequences, around 45% seen only once; the top ten take roughly 15%. Material: synovial fluid, either unsorted or a sorted T cell fraction (not recorded which). These receptors all come from a male donor with ankylosing spondylitis. The CDR3 runs from the conserved cysteine through the conserved F or W. A D gene is named only where the DNA matches it firmly. The listing skips clone size in some rows; elsewhere it reads once, few, many or a size class.

V: TRBV10-1
D: .
size: .
J: TRBJ2-2
CDR3: CASRGVRGVYTGELFF
DNA: TGCGCCAGCAGGGGAGTCAGGGGGGTTTACACCGGGGAGCTGTTTTTT

V: TRBV15
D: .
size: many
J: TRBJ1-1
CDR3: CATSGEGFGYTEAFF
DNA: TGTGCCACCAGCGGAGAGGGGTTTGGGTACACTGAAGCTTTCTTT

V: TRBV20-1
D: TRBD1
size: .
J: TRBJ1-4
CDR3: CSAPPGQKNEKLFF
DNA: TGCAGTGCTCCCCCGGGACAGAAAAATGAAAAACTGTTTTTT

V: TRBV6-1
D: .
size: .
J: TRBJ2-3
CDR3: CASTYSEADTQYF
DNA: TGTGCCAGCACCTACAGTGAAGCAGATACGCAGTATTTT

V: TRBV12-3/TRBV12-4
D: .
size: few
J: TRBJ2-3
CDR3: CASGPGGSHTDTQYF
DNA: TGTGCCAGCGGCCCCGGGGGCTCCCACACAGATACGCAGTATTTT

V: TRBV29-1
D: TRBD2
size: .
J: TRBJ2-5
CDR3: CSVLAGGETQYF
DNA: TGCAGCGTACTAGCGGGAGGAGAGACCCAGTACTTC

V: TRBV4-1
D: .
size: few
J: TRBJ2-2
CDR3: CASSQGPINGELFF
DNA: TGCGCCAGCAGCCAGGGACCGATAAACGGGGAGCTGTTTTTT

V: TRBV2
D: .
size: .
J: TRBJ1-6
CDR3: CASRALYSGPYNSPLHF
DNA: TGTGCCAGCAGGGCTCTATACTCCGGCCCCTATAATTCACCCCTCCACTTT

V: TRBV28
D: .
size: many
J: TRBJ1-1
CDR3: CASSLYMSGTEAFF
DNA: TGTGCCAGCAGTTTATATATGTCTGGCACTGAAGCTTTCTTT

V: TRBV5-1
D: TRBD2
size: .
J: TRBJ2-1
CDR3: CASSWEGGRVFNEQFF
DNA: TGCGCCAGCAGCTGGGAGGGTGGCAGGGTTTTCAATGAGCAGTTCTTC

V: TRBV12-3/TRBV12-4
D: TRBD1
size: .
J: TRBJ2-2
CDR3: CASSSGTANTGELFF
DNA: TGTGCCAGCAGTTCCGGGACAGCGAACACCGGGGAGCTGTTTTTT

V: TRBV6-1
D: TRBD1
size: .
J: TRBJ1-4
CDR3: CASSEALGTGDEKLFF
DNA: TGTGCCAGCAGTGAAGCGCTCGGGACAGGTGACGAAAAACTGTTTTTT

V: TRBV5-1
D: .
size: .
J: TRBJ1-1
CDR3: CASSRPGMNTEAFF
DNA: TGCGCCAGCAGCCGGCCGGGGATGAACACTGAAGCTTTCTTT

V: TRBV20-1
D: TRBD1
size: few
J: TRBJ1-2
CDR3: CSASHAGGVTGYTF
DNA: TGCAGTGCTAGCCACGCAGGGGGGGTGACCGGCTACACCTTC

V: TRBV11-1
D: .
size: .
J: TRBJ1-2
CDR3: CASSLGEGLFSRTDYGYTF
DNA: TGTGCCAGCAGCTTAGGAGAGGGGCTGTTCTCCCGGACTGACTATGGCTACACCTTC

V: TRBV4-3
D: .
size: .
J: TRBJ1-5
CDR3: CASSQDLGAGNQPQHF
DNA: TGCGCCAGCAGCCAAGATCTGGGGGCCGGCAATCAGCCCCAGCATTTT

V: TRBV28
D: TRBD1
size: .
J: TRBJ2-1
CDR3: CASSLGGYLTYNEQFF
DNA: TGTGCCAGCAGCCTAGGGGGCTACCTTACCTACAATGAGCAGTTCTTC

V: TRBV24-1
D: .
size: few
J: TRBJ2-3
CDR3: CATSDLGDTQYF
DNA: TGTGCCACCAGTGATTTAGGAGATACGCAGTATTTT

V: TRBV7-8
D: .
size: many
J: TRBJ1-1
CDR3: CASSLSPIGLNTEAFF
DNA: TGTGCCAGCAGCTTATCCCCTATTGGGTTGAACACTGAAGCTTTCTTT

V: TRBV3-1
D: TRBD2
size: .
J: TRBJ2-7
CDR3: CASNVGLAGHEQYF
DNA: TGTGCCAGCAACGTGGGACTAGCGGGGCACGAGCAGTACTTC

V: TRBV27
D: .
size: once
J: TRBJ1-1
CDR3: CASSYVPLNTEAFF
DNA: TGTGCCAGCAGTTATGTCCCTCTGAACACTGAAGCTTTCTTT

V: TRBV12-3/TRBV12-4
D: .
size: many
J: TRBJ2-7
CDR3: CASSLSGLVDEQYF
DNA: TGTGCCAGCAGTTTATCGGGTCTAGTAGACGAGCAGTACTTC

V: TRBV6-2/TRBV6-3
D: .
size: .
J: TRBJ1-2
CDR3: CASKGTYGYTF
DNA: TGTGCCAGCAAAGGGACCTATGGCTACACCTTC

V: TRBV6-1
D: .
size: .
J: TRBJ2-2
CDR3: CASSGLIDTGELFF
DNA: TGTGCCAGCAGTGGTTTGATTGACACCGGGGAGCTGTTTTTT

V: TRBV28
D: TRBD2
size: few
J: TRBJ2-5
CDR3: CASTRLAASRLGQETQYF
DNA: TGTGCCAGCACAAGGCTAGCGGCCTCTCGGCTGGGTCAAGAGACCCAGTACTTC

V: TRBV12-3/TRBV12-4
D: .
size: .
J: TRBJ2-3
CDR3: CASSFLQTTDTQYF
DNA: TGTGCCAGCAGTTTTTTACAGACCACAGATACGCAGTATTTT

V: TRBV5-1
D: TRBD1
size: few
J: TRBJ2-7
CDR3: CASSPGQGTREQYF
DNA: TGCGCCAGCAGCCCCGGACAGGGGACTCGTGAGCAGTACTTC

V: TRBV7-9
D: .
size: .
J: TRBJ1-1
CDR3: CASSRRSGSYYTEAFF
DNA: TGTGCCAGCAGCCGGCGGTCAGGGTCATACTACACTGAAGCTTTCTTT

V: TRBV27
D: .
size: .
J: TRBJ2-1
CDR3: CASSLSPSPFSYNEQFF
DNA: TGTGCCAGCAGTTTATCACCCTCACCTTTCTCCTACAATGAGCAGTTCTTC

V: TRBV18
D: .
size: .
J: TRBJ2-3
CDR3: CASSPGHTDTQYF
DNA: TGTGCCAGCTCACCGGGACACACAGATACGCAGTATTTT

V: TRBV4-1
D: .
size: .
J: TRBJ1-5
CDR3: CASSQGGWNNQPQHF
DNA: TGCGCCAGCAGCCAAGGTGGTTGGAACAATCAGCCCCAGCATTTT

V: TRBV4-1
D: .
size: once
J: TRBJ1-5
CDR3: CASSQAWGGQPQHF
DNA: TGCGCCAGCAGCCAGGCCTGGGGGGGCCAGCCCCAGCATTTT

V: TRBV5-1
D: .
size: many
J: TRBJ2-2
CDR3: CATSGLQADTGELFF
DNA: TGCGCCACCTCAGGGCTACAGGCGGACACCGGGGAGCTGTTTTTT

V: TRBV27
D: .
size: many
J: TRBJ1-6
CDR3: CASSWTFDYNSPLHF
DNA: TGTGCCAGCAGTTGGACATTTGACTATAATTCACCCCTCCACTTT